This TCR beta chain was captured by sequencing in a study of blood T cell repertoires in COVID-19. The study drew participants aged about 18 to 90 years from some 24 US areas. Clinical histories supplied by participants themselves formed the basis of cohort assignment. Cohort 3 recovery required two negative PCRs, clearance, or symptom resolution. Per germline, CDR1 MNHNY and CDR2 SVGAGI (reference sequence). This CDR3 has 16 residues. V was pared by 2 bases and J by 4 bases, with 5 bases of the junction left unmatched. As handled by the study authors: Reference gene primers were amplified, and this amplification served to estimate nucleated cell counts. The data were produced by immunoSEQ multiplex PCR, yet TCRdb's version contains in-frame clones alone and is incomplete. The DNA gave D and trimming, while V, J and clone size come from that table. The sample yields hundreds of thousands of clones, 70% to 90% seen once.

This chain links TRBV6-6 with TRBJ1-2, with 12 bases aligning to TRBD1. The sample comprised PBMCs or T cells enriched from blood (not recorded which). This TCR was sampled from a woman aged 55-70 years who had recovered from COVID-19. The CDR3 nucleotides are TGTGCCAGCAGTTACGAGGGGACAGGGGGCCTCTATGGCTACACCTTC. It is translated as CASSYEGTGGLYGYTF.